This is a list of T cell receptor beta chains from one sample in a study of T-cell memory formation after mild COVID-19. TCRdb re-called the 5' RACE reads with MiXCR, one entry per CDR3 protein. The sample has about 560,000 distinct CDR3 sequences, roughly a fifth seen once; the top ten hold around 7.7%. The sequencing input was PBMCs or a T cell subset sorted from them (not recorded which). The source is an adult woman who had mild COVID-19 (a few samples of this study predate the infection). Cell type and time point are not known. Each CDR3 is given without its conserved first and last residue.

>TRBV7-8
ASSFGTAYNEQF
>TRBV20-1
SVRGRYQETQY
>TRBV7-9
ASRQGDSYEQY
>TRBV6-2/TRBV6-3
ASSLSPGNTGELF
>TRBV21-1
ASSKGRPLTKDTQY
>TRBV9
ASSVGGRDDEQY
>TRBV25-1
AVRGSSQYGYT
>TRBV2
ASSTPGQGAETQY
>TRBV6-2/TRBV6-3
ASSSPPGAVNTEAF
>TRBV4-3
ASSQEAQKFYEQY
>TRBV9
ASSVDGRFYEQY
>TRBV7-9
ASSPRVLGEAF
>TRBV7-3
ASAPEGAGGNEQF
>TRBV5-1
ASSLGSNGGYTEAF
>TRBV6-2/TRBV6-3
ASSYSSGQETQY
>TRBV6-5
ASSYSKTGWLGTEAF
>TRBV20-1
SASNPSSGSYEQY
>TRBV6-2/TRBV6-3
ASNRSRRASMNTEAF
>TRBV5-1
ASSIQQTADTEAF
>TRBV5-5
ASSLRFVTGTYNEQF
>TRBV5-1
ASSLDWTISYEQY
>TRBV5-1
ASSWGTGEDTEAF
>TRBV7-9
ASRIAGQGEKLF
>TRBV5-1
ASSLSRGVAGNTIY
>TRBV6-6
ASSPTPERHGYT
>TRBV6-2/TRBV6-3
ASAQGTEAF
>TRBV7-6
ASSALAGKNTGELF
>TRBV7-9
ASSLGSSPYGYT
>TRBV12-3/TRBV12-4
ASSSRTSGGLPSYNEQF
>TRBV3-1
ASSQGGTGFVYEQY
>TRBV12-3/TRBV12-4
ASSPWAGGYEQY
>TRBV6-1
ASSEYWVQGGGQETQY
>TRBV12-3/TRBV12-4
ASSLFQGGQPQH
>TRBV4-1
ASSQGGGAGDTQY
>TRBV5-1
ASSLGTTGNTIY
>TRBV30
AWSVQLQETQY
>TRBV4-1
ASSQDSGNSPLH
>TRBV9
ASSAGTSAYNEQF
>TRBV7-6
ASSLYGTRMAEQY
>TRBV6-6
ASSPLKRAGNEQF
>TRBV19
ASRSGQGGTGELF
>TRBV20-1
SATMTGVPNNEQF
>TRBV6-1
ASRETSGIPPLD
>TRBV6-1
ASSELAGTAQETQY
>TRBV29-1
SVQGSLVGTEAF
>TRBV20-1
RAQRGGLLNVGTEAF
>TRBV10-3
AISDHQTVQETQY
>TRBV6-2/TRBV6-3
ASSTETSGGGSSYNEQF
>TRBV7-6
ASSRLGISGNTIY
>TRBV3-1
ASSQDNGFSYNEQF
>TRBV5-6
ASRTSGYYEQY
>TRBV27
ASSLFPGMNTEAF
>TRBV7-9
ATKREGYNEQF
>TRBV10-3
AIRLAGNEQF
>TRBV12-3/TRBV12-4
ASSSPGGESGVRRGYT